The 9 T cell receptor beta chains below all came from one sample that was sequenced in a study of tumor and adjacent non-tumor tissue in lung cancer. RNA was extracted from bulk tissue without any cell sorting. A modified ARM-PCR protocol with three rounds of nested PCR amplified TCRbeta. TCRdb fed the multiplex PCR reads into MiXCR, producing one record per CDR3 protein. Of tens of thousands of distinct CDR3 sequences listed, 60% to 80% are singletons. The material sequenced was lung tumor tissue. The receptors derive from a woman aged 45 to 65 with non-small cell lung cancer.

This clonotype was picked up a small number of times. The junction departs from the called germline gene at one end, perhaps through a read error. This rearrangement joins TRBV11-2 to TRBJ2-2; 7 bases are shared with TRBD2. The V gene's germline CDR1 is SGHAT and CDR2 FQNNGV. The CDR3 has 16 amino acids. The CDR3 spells CASSGFQGGNIGELFF. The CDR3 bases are TGTGCCAGTAGTGGATTCCAGGGAGGGAACATCGGGGAGCTGTTTTTT.

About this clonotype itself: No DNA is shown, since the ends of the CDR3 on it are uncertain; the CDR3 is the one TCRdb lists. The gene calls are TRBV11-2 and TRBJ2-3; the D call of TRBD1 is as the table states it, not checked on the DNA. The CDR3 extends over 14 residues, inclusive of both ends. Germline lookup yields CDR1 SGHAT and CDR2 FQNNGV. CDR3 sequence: CASNFGTGTDTQYF.

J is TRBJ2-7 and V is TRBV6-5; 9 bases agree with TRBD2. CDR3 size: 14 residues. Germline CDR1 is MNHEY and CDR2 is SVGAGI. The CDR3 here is CTNTSGRMSYEQYF. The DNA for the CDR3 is TGTACCAACACCAGCGGGAGGATGTCCTACGAGCAGTACTTC.

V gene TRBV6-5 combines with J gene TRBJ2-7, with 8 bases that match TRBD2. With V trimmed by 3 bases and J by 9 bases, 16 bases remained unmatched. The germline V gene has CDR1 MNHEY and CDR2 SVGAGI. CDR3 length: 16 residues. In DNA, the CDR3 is TGTGCCAGCAGTTATTCAGGGACTAGAGGGCTGGGGGGGCAGTACTTC. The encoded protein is CASSYSGTRGLGGQYF.

CDR3: CACHQGQGQETQYF. The CDR3 DNA follows: TGTGCCTGCCACCAGGGCCAGGGTCAAGAGACCCAGTACTTC. The J gene is TRBJ2-5, the V gene TRBV6-1; maybe TRBD1 (5 bases). Germline loops: CDR1 MNHNS, CDR2 SASEGT. V dropped 11 bases and J dropped 2 bases, with 18 bases sitting between them. The CDR3 loop spans 14 amino acids.

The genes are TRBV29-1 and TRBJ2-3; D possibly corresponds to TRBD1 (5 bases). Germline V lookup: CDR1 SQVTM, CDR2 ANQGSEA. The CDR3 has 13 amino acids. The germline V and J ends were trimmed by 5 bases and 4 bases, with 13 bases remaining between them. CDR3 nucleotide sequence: TGCAGCGTTACGCCAGGGATCCCAGATACGCAGTATTTT. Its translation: CSVTPGIPDTQYF.

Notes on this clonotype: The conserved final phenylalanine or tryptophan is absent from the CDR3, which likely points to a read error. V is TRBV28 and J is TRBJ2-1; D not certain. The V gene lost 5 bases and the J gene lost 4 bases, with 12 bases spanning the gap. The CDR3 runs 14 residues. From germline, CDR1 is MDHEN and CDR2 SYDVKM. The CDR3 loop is CASSSRHLYNEQFI. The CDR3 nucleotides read TGTGCCAGCAGTAGCCGACACCTTTACAATGAGCAGTTCATC.

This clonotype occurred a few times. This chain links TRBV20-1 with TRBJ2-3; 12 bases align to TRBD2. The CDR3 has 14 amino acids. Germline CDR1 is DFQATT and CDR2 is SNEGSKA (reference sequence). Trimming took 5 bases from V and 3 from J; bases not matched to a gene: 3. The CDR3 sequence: CSALTSGRTDTQYF. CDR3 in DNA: TGCAGTGCTCTGACTAGCGGGAGAACAGATACGCAGTATTTT.

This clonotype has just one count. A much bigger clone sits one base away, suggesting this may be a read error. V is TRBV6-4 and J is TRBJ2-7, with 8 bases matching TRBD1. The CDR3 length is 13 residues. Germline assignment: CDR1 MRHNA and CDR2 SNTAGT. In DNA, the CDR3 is TGTGTCAGCCGACAGGGGAGCTCCTACGAGCAGTACTTC. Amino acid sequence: CVSRQGSSYEQYF.